This TCR beta chain appears in the sequencing data of a study of CD8 T cells in Susac syndrome (dated by TCRdb to the late 2010s). Concerning the study at large: Whether CD8+ T cell activation and differentiation in Susac syndrome was antigen driven was tested using repertoire sequencing. The clonality of the CD8+ T cell repertoire was compared across around twelve healthy donors, around 14 Susac syndrome patients and under 18 multiple sclerosis patients.

Peripheral blood CD8+ and CD4+ T cells from healthy donors, Susac syndrome patients and multiple sclerosis patients were profiled by high-throughput TCR beta sequencing. The multiple sclerosis controls were treatment-naive patients who had stable or active relapsing-remitting disease and met the revised McDonald criteria. Bulk CD8+ and CD4+ T cells were purified by magnetic negative isolation, while CD8+ TEMRA cells were enriched using FACS. Blood was drawn into EDTA tubes, processed within 24 hours, and PBMCs were isolated by density gradient centrifugation. PBMCs intended for TCR sequencing were cryopreserved in liquid nitrogen and were subsequently thawed in a 37 degrees C water bath. The sorted or isolated CD4+, CD8+ and CD8+ TEMRA cells reached a purity of at least 90%. This clonotype came up once. No cognate antigen has been identified for it. No base quality values were provided; no much bigger clone lies one nucleotide off. A single read is weak support.

RNA was extracted using the RNeasy kit, and roughly 0.5 to 1 ug of the RNA was reverse transcribed with random hexamers. The immunoSEQ multiplex PCR assay, covering 54 Vbeta and 13 Jbeta segments, was used to amplify TCR beta CDR3 regions. Bias from PCR amplification was corrected by using a synthetic template baseline for primer optimization and for computational correction. In the paper's pipeline: Only productive sequences were kept, with reads annotated to V, D and J genes according to IMGT and analyzed in immunoSEQ Analyzer. To calculate clonality, Shannon entropy was normalized by log2 of the number of productive unique sequences and then subtracted from one. For each patient and control, public and private clones were evaluated among the 100 most prevalent clones. A clone was defined as Susac-specific if it was absent from the healthy and MS cohorts, from about 1,100 published viral clones and from other ImmuneACCESS disease sequences. TCRdb reworked the public reads: Q25 trimming with fastp, MiXCR clone assembly, productive beta chains retained. Rows with a matching CDR3 protein are joined into one entry that keeps the most common DNA and genes. TCRdb, not the authors, supplied the V and J calls. The sample has around 140,000 distinct CDR3 sequences on record, over 80% of them singletons. The top ten constitute approximately 0.51% of the sample.

From cysteine to phenylalanine, the CDR3 is 18 amino acids long. Only CDR3 DNA remains: 54 bases, in frame from the first base. The germline V gene gives CDR1 as SGHNT and CDR2 as YENEEA. Relative to germline, V is missing 3 bases and J is missing 0 bases, with 13 bases of the junction outside any gene match. What the research found in general, with its limitations: The TCR sequencing and HLA analysis was acknowledged to have included a relatively small number of individuals.

This sequence was found in a human donor with multiple sclerosis. Sequenced material: CD8+ T cells from PBMCs. The chain was built from TRBV11-3 and TRBJ1-1; TRBD1 lines up with 7 middle nucleotides. This receptor has the CDR3 CASSFLGQLKGVNTEAFF. The DNA is as follows: TGTGCCAGCAGCTTCCTGGGACAGTTAAAAGGAGTGAACACTGAAGCTTTCTTT.